These 5 T cell receptor beta chains originate from one sample sequenced in a study of blood T cell repertoires in COVID-19. Clones were sequenced by immunoSEQ multiplex PCR, and TCRdb holds only the in-frame ones, with some missing. The table shows over 150,000 clones, with nearly 90% occurring only once. The material sequenced was peripheral blood. These receptors all stem from a man aged 18 to 35 who had recovered from COVID-19.

This sequence joins TRBV4-1 and TRBJ2-1; tentative D call: TRBD2 (6 bases). Trimming pared 4 bases from V and 2 bases from J, leaving 21 bases between. There are 18 residues in the CDR3. CDR1 is MGHRA and CDR2 is YSYEKL in the germline V gene. The CDR3 DNA reads TGCGCCAGCAGCCCTCCCCCCGGCGGGGCGAGACCCTACAATGAGCAGTTCTTC. Protein sequence: CASSPPPGGARPYNEQFF.

This clone has a handful of counts. A junction boundary mismatches the germline segment, possibly from a read error. The V and J genes are TRBV28 and TRBJ2-5; 8 bases are a match to TRBD1. The CDR3 consists of 17 residues. Germline CDR1 and CDR2: MDHEN and SYDVKM. The CDR3 DNA sequence: TGTGCCAGCAGTTCCGGGACAGGTCGCCTCGTTGAAGAGGCCCAGTACTTC. Translation gives CASSSGTGRLVEEAQYF.

CDR3 bases: TGTGCCAGCAGCTTAGTTACTAGCGGGACCGAGCAGTACTTC. The encoded protein is CASSLVTSGTEQYF. The rearrangement links TRBV11-2 to TRBJ2-7, with 10 bases identical to TRBD2. The CDR3 spans 14 residues. Per the germline V gene, CDR1 is SGHAT and CDR2 is FQNNGV. Unmatched junction bases numbered 3, after V lost 1 base and J lost 6 bases.

The rearrangement uses TRBV12-3 or TRBV12-4 and TRBJ2-7, with 7 bases fitting TRBD2. V trimming: 10 bases; J trimming: 7 bases; junction bases outside the gene matches: 13. The CDR3 loop spans 13 amino acids. As DNA, the CDR3 is TGTGCCACCTCGTGGCGGGAGATGAGAGAGCAGTACTTC. As protein: CATSWREMREQYF.

The chain uses TRBV19 and TRBJ1-1, with a possible D match to TRBD1 (6 bases). Germline V lookup: CDR1 LNHDA, CDR2 SQIVND (reference sequence). The length of the CDR3 is 16 residues. V was trimmed by 2 bases and J by 5 bases, leaving 18 bases between them. The CDR3 nucleotides are TGTGCCAGTAGTATATATCGGGGGGGCGGTTATACTGAAGCTTTCTTT. Amino acid sequence: CASSIYRGGGYTEAFF.